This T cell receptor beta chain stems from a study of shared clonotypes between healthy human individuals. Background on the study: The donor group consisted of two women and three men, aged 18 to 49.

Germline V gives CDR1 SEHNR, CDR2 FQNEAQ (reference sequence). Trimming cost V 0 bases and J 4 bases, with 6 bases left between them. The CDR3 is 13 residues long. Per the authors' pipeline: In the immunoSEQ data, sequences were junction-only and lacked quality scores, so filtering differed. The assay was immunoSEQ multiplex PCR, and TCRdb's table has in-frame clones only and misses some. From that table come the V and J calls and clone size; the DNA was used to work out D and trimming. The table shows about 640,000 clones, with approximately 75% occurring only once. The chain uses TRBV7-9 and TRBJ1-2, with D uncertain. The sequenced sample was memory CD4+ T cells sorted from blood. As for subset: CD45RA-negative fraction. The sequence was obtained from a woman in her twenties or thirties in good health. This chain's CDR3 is CASSLAAGYGYTF. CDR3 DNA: TGTGCCAGCAGCTTAGCGGCGGGCTATGGCTACACCTTC.